The rows below give T cell receptor beta chains drawn from one sample of a study of cytomegalovirus exposure and HLA in healthy donors. The protocol was immunoSEQ multiplex PCR, while the TCRdb copy is restricted to in-frame clones and leaves out a portion. In all, the sample yields roughly 100,000 clones. The specimen sequenced was PBMCs. These receptors were taken from a middle-aged man in good health and CMV-seropositive. Each CDR3 is given without its conserved first and last residue.

V gene | CDR3 protein
TRBV7-9 | ASSLVLAGDIGRTDTQY
TRBV7-2 | ASSPPGEQF
TRBV7-8 | ASSLDQRGFFSYT
TRBV18 | ASSHRGTATGSLRGEQF
TRBV19 | ASSIWTSGRRETQY
TRBV7-9 | ASSLGTGGDQY
TRBV7-2 | ASSLAHRAGETQY
TRBV7-6 | ASSRPGEHEQY
TRBV2 | ASSGQGRNSPLH
TRBV7-9 | ASSFGQGSLYGYT
TRBV4-3 | ASSQDISGRAVETQY
TRBV4-3 | ASSQSRGNTGELF
TRBV4-2 | ASSQDPIGSSGANVLT
TRBV9 | ASSPRGLGGLAGGSSYNEQF
TRBV7-2 | ASSLARADYGYT
TRBV30 | AWSSSAGNEQF
TRBV6-6 | ASSYSRASLTSPQY
TRBV9 | ASSLTGSNQPQH
TRBV30 | AWRTGGNTEAF
TRBV19 | ASSMTTANQPQH
TRBV5-4 | ASSKPGLHPYEQY
TRBV9 | ASSGGARQGSGNTIY
TRBV4-3 | ASSQEGQTFSYGYT
TRBV29-1 | SSPGQDYNEQF
TRBV28 | ASSTPSGRYEQY
TRBV13 | ASSHSRTRSGETQY
TRBV5-1 | ASSLGSQGDYGYT
TRBV6-1 | ASSETYERY
TRBV6-5 | ASSPQGTGANVLT
TRBV5-1 | ASSLLPGQGHEQY
TRBV29-1 | SVAGGSYGYT
TRBV7-9 | ASSSGQGGQPQH
TRBV19 | ASSLQGNQPQH
TRBV4-2 | ASSRVLSGTDTQY
TRBV7-6 | ASSLALKGARGYT
TRBV5-1 | ASSFGQLGGVNTEAF
TRBV9 | AGSPPGGFGELF
TRBV5-4 | ASSSVRGGYGYT
TRBV9 | ASSVDRVDGGT
TRBV30 | AWSVRAGPIYEQY
TRBV4-3 | ASSQERGPTKGYT
TRBV5-1 | ASSVTGLPNEKLF
TRBV6-5 | ASSYSAGKNTEAF
TRBV6-5 | ASSYGGYLRSHEQY
TRBV6-5 | ASGTRQETQY
TRBV29-1 | SADPRDTEAF
TRBV2 | ASNLLSDNEQF
TRBV6-5 | ANSRRFPQGDGYT
TRBV9 | ASSSPSRGARDTIY
TRBV9 | ASSVGGEDYNEQF
TRBV29-1 | SVLTSGAYNEQF
TRBV19 | ASSSGIISDTQY
TRBV4-3 | ASSQDGTEWDEQY
TRBV18 | ASSPGGNYGYT
TRBV7-8 | ASSPTGRYGYT
TRBV4-3 | ASSQEGWVGGYT
TRBV18 | ASSVMDREETQY
TRBV25-1 | ASSNAGTATSGNTIY
TRBV6-5 | ASSYDRNYGYT
TRBV15 | ATNTGYSNQPQH